The 2 T cell receptor beta chains below were found in one sample sequenced in a study of shared clonotypes between healthy human individuals. Using immunoSEQ multiplex PCR, the repertoire was profiled, and TCRdb retains in-frame clones only, with some absent. The repertoire holds about 820,000 clones, with 80% to 95% as singletons. Positively selected for CCR7, the CD45RO-negative cells used as naive CD8 cells excluded terminally differentiated effector memory CD45RA+ cells. Sequencing was performed on naive CD8+ T cells sorted from blood. The receptors derive from a man under 40 in good health.

This chain connects TRBV6-5 to TRBJ2-1; 9 nucleotides line up with TRBD2. V lost 5 bases to trimming and J lost 5 bases; unmatched junction nucleotides: 4. The CDR3 contains 14 residues. Germline lookup yields CDR1 MNHEY and CDR2 SVGAGI. Written as DNA, the CDR3 is TGTGCCAGCAGTACGGGGACTAGCCACAATGAGCAGTTCTTC. Translating it yields CASSTGTSHNEQFF.

The chain links TRBV6-1 to TRBJ1-1; TRBD1 might be the D (6 bases). Trimming stripped 4 bases from V and 6 bases from J, with 15 bases between. This CDR3 has 14 amino acids. Germline V gene lookup returns CDR1 MNHNS and CDR2 SASEGT. The chain's CDR3 is CASSVGGPYAEAFF. Written as DNA, the CDR3 is TGTGCCAGCAGTGTGGGGGGGCCGTACGCTGAAGCTTTCTTT.